The clone carrying this T cell receptor (beta chain) was seen more than once but under ten times. Its antigen remains unknown. Trimming removed 2 bases at V and 0 bases at J, with 5 bases between. CDR3 length: 13 amino acids. CDR1 SQVTM and CDR2 ANQGSEA come from the germline V gene. The entry originates in a study of blood T cells in healthy people across ages. About the research overall: About one barcoded beta molecule per two T cells came from capture by template switching. Study outcomes and limitations: Naive T cell percentage and TCR beta diversity correlated strongly.

A sample-barcoded 5' primer and a J-beta primer mix were used in a second PCR of roughly 7 to 12 cycles. Each CDR3 protein is one row after TCRdb ran MiXCR on the 5' RACE reads. The sample shows roughly 1.9 million distinct CDR3 sequences, approximately 40% of them seen only once. No fewer than 5.5 micrograms of total RNA were isolated from every sample. Source material: blood. V is TRBV29-1 and J is TRBJ1-5; the D is unclear. The sequence was obtained from a human donor in good health. The CDR3 here is CSVEPGSNQPQHF. CDR3 sequence (DNA): TGCAGCGTTGAACCGGGTAGCAATCAGCCCCAGCATTTT.